Each of the 10 T cell receptor beta chains below was sequenced from the same sample in a study of T cell changes during pregnancy in multiple sclerosis (dated by TCRdb to the late 2010s). The library was built by means of the immunoSEQ multiplex PCR assay. TCRdb retrieved this table from immuneACCESS and kept in-frame rearrangements only. Not all clones are present; in checked studies, unresolved V genes account for under half, and no reason is known for the remainder. This sample is represented by some 74,000 clones; approximately 92% of them were singletons. 3.7% of the sample is held by the ten biggest clonotypes. Here the sequenced sample was peripheral blood, taken after pregnancy. These receptors all come from a female donor in good health, enrolled as a control in a pregnancy study.

V usage is TRBV27 and J usage is TRBJ2-7, with 7 bases aligning to TRBD2. The length of the CDR3 is 14 residues. In germline, CDR1 is MNHEY, CDR2 SMNVEV (reference sequence). With V trimmed by 6 bases and J by 5 bases, 10 bases remained unmatched. The CDR3 spells CASRGGTILDEQYF. The CDR3 DNA is TGTGCCAGCAGGGGAGGGACTATCCTAGACGAGCAGTACTTC.

The V and J genes are TRBV4-1 and TRBJ1-1; D unresolved. V dropped 2 bases and J dropped 8 bases, with 6 bases sitting between them. The CDR3 sequence is 11 residues long. The germline CDR1 and CDR2 sequences are MGHRA and YSYEKL. CDR3 nucleotides: TGCGCCAGCAGCCAACTAGGCGAAGCTTTCTTT. It is translated as CASSQLGEAFF.

V usage is TRBV4-1 and J usage is TRBJ1-5; TRBD1 matches 8 bases. Germline values: CDR1 MGHRA, CDR2 YSYEKL. There are 16 residues in the CDR3. Trimming removed 1 base from V and 2 bases from J; junction bases left unmatched: 4. DNA for the CDR3: TGCGCCAGCAGCCAAGTGTCAGGGGGCGGCAATCAGCCCCAGCATTTT. It specifies CASSQVSGGGNQPQHF.

The gene calls are TRBV6-1 and TRBJ1-1; 7 bases are shared with TRBD1. V was pared by 3 bases and J by 10 bases, with 5 bases of the junction left unmatched. In germline, CDR1 is MNHNS, CDR2 SASEGT. The CDR3 contains 12 residues. The CDR3: CASSDPTGSAFF. DNA of the CDR3: TGTGCCAGCAGTGATCCGACAGGGTCAGCTTTCTTT.

The chain has TRBV5-1 and TRBJ2-3, with 11 positions matching TRBD2. This CDR3 is built from 16 residues. J gave up 5 bases and V 2 bases, and 7 bases lay outside the gene matches. Germline V gives CDR1 SGHRS, CDR2 YFSETQ. This CDR3 is CASSLTSGSLVDTQYF. In DNA, the CDR3 is TGCGCCAGCAGCTTAACTAGCGGGAGTTTGGTAGATACGCAGTATTTT.

V gene TRBV7-2 combines with J gene TRBJ2-7, with D tentatively TRBD1 (6 bases). There are 13 residues in the CDR3. V gave up 2 bases and J gave up 4 bases, with 9 bases separating them. Germline V gene lookup returns CDR1 SGHTA and CDR2 FQGNSA. CDR3 residues: CASSLNRVYEQYF. The CDR3 DNA is TGTGCCAGCAGCTTAAACAGGGTGTACGAGCAGTACTTC.

J is TRBJ1-5 and V is TRBV27, with no clear D. V shed 7 bases and J shed 2 bases, with 12 bases lying between them. CDR3 length equals 14 residues. CDR1 is MNHEY and CDR2 is SMNVEV in the germline V gene (reference sequence). CDR3 protein: CASNPMPGNQPQHF. CDR3 nucleotide sequence: TGTGCCAGCAACCCGATGCCGGGCAATCAGCCCCAGCATTTT.

The J gene is TRBJ2-5, the V gene TRBV29-1, with D perhaps TRBD1 (5 bases). The V end was cut by 4 bases, the J end by 5 bases, with 11 bases between. The CDR3 runs 12 residues. From germline, CDR1 is SQVTM and CDR2 ANQGSEA. CDR3 sequence (DNA): TGCAGCGTTGGTGACTCAGGGGAGACCCAGTACTTC. As protein: CSVGDSGETQYF.

This clone has a handful of counts. The chain is built from TRBV7-8 and TRBJ1-6; 7 bases align to TRBD1. The V gene's germline CDR1 is SGHVS and CDR2 FQNEAQ. The CDR3 runs 15 residues. V lost 1 base and J lost 7; bases outside the gene matches: 4. DNA of the CDR3: TGTGCCAGCAGCTTAGGCGACAGGGCAAATTCACCCCTCCACTTT. As protein: CASSLGDRANSPLHF.

This rearrangement joins TRBV6-6 to TRBJ2-7, with 8 bases matching TRBD2. The CDR3 loop spans 13 amino acids. The germline V gene encodes CDR1 MNHNY and CDR2 SVGAGI (reference sequence). Trimming cost V 7 bases and J 4 bases; bases outside gene matches: 6. CDR3 DNA: TGTGCCAGCAAAAGCGGGGGTAATTACGAGCAGTACTTC. It yields the protein CASKSGGNYEQYF.